These 5 T cell receptor beta chains originate from one sample sequenced in a study of response to subunit inactivated influenza vaccine. TCRdb re-derived calls from the RT-PCR reads in MiXCR, one entry per CDR3 protein. The repertoire holds hundreds of thousands of distinct CDR3 sequences, with around 16% as singletons. Sequences were derived from PBMCs from blood, sampled about 12 days after vaccination. The origin of the receptors is a man aged 45-65 years who received an inactivated influenza vaccine.

This clonotype has a count of ten or more. The chain couples TRBV7-9 to TRBJ2-1, with D unresolved. The V and J ends lost 3 bases and 8 bases respectively, with 11 bases between them. The CDR3 extends over 13 amino acids. The germline V gene has CDR1 SEHNR and CDR2 FQNEAQ (reference sequence). CDR3 region: CASSLFGVDEQFF. CDR3 bases: TGTGCCAGCAGCTTGTTCGGCGTCGATGAGCAGTTCTTC.

The CDR3 reads CAWSAFLSGRAPNEQFF. In DNA, the CDR3 is TGTGCCTGGAGTGCCTTTCTTAGCGGGAGGGCCCCCAATGAGCAGTTCTTC. The V gene is TRBV30, the J gene TRBJ2-1; 11 bases align to TRBD2. The CDR3 runs 17 residues. V dropped 1 base and J dropped 6; count of bases not matched to a gene: 11. CDR1 is GTSNPN, CDR2 SVGIG, per germline (reference sequence). Filled out from reference TRBV30 and TRBJ2-1, the complete variable domain reads SQTIHQWPATLVQPVGSPLSLECTVEGTSNPNLYWYRQAAGRGLQLLFYSVGIGQISSEVPQNLSASRPQDRQFILSSKKLLLSDSGFYLCAWSAFLSGRAPNEQFFGPGTRLTVL.

This clonotype was seen repeatedly, ten times or more. At one of its ends the junction is not consistent with the germline gene, which may arise from a read error. V gene TRBV5-1 combines with J gene TRBJ2-7; D call uncertain. Germline CDR1 reads SGHRS; CDR2 reads YFSETQ. CDR3 size: 12 residues. CDR3 sequence (DNA): TGTGCCAGCAGCTTAAACTCCTACGAGCAGTACTTC. Amino acid sequence: CASSLNSYEQYF. Together with reference TRBV5-1 and TRBJ2-7, the CDR3 gives the full variable domain: KAGVTQTPRYLIKTRGQQVTLSCSPISGHRSVSWYQQTPGQGLQFLFEYFSETQRNKGNFPGRFSGRQFSNSRSEMNVSTLELGDSALYLCASSLNSYEQYFGPGTRLTVT.

This chain links TRBV28 with TRBJ2-3; 15 bases fit TRBD2. The CDR3 runs to 20 residues. CDR1 and CDR2 (germline): MDHEN, SYDVKM. Unmatched junction bases numbered 17, after V lost 2 bases and J lost 8 bases. The CDR3 sequence: CASSLLGTSGGPGHGRTQYF. The CDR3 DNA follows: TGTGCCAGCAGTTTACTAGGGACTAGCGGGGGGCCCGGACATGGCCGTACGCAGTATTTT.

This clonotype was counted a single time. The CDR3 here is CASSQDPPIAGGPSTGELFF. The CDR3 nucleotides read TGCGCCAGCAGCCAAGATCCGCCTATAGCGGGAGGGCCTAGCACCGGGGAGCTGTTTTTT. The chain employs TRBV4-3 and TRBJ2-2; 11 positions match TRBD2. The CDR3 length is 20 residues. In germline, CDR1 is LGHNA, CDR2 YSLEER. Trimming removed 0 bases from V and 4 bases from J; junction bases left unmatched: 13.